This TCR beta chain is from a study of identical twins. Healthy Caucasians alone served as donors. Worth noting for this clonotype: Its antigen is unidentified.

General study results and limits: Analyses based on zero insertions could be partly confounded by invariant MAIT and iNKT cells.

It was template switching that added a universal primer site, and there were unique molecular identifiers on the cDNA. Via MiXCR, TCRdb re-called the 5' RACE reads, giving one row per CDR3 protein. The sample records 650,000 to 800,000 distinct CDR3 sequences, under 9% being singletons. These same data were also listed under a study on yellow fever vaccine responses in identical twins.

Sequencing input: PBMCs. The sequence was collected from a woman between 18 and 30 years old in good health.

CDR3 nucleotides: TGCGCCAGCAGCCAAGATGCAGCAGGTCGGATTAATGAAAAACTGTTTTTT. Translation: CASSQDAAGRINEKLFF. The rearrangement links TRBV4-3 to TRBJ1-4; D uncertain. Per the germline V gene, CDR1 is LGHNA and CDR2 is YSLEER. This CDR3 comprises 17 residues. The V gene lost 0 bases and the J gene lost 4 bases, with 15 bases spanning the gap.